Following are 20 T cell receptor beta chains from one sample sequenced in a study of blood T cell repertoires in COVID-19. Assay used: immunoSEQ multiplex PCR; TCRdb lists only in-frame clones, some missing. The top ten hold roughly 3.5% of the sample, which has over 130,000 clones, 70% to 90% seen once. Sequenced input: PBMCs or T cells enriched from blood (not recorded which). These receptors all come from a woman in her fifties or sixties with acute COVID-19.

This clone was detected a few times. This chain uses TRBV5-1 with TRBJ2-7; 10 nucleotides agree with TRBD1. Germline V gene data show CDR1 as SGHRS and CDR2 as YFSETQ. This CDR3 spans 15 amino acids. V shed 4 bases and J 7 bases; nucleotides not matched to a gene: 11. The CDR3 here is CASSTTWDRGREQYF. In nucleotides, the CDR3 is TGCGCCAGCAGCACTACATGGGACAGGGGTCGGGAGCAGTACTTC.

This rearrangement joins TRBV19 to TRBJ2-1; 15 bases are shared with TRBD2. CDR3 length: 19 amino acids. CDR1 and CDR2 from the germline V gene are LNHDA and SQIVND (reference sequence). J lost 0 bases, V lost 7 bases, and 10 bases had no gene match. Here the CDR3 reads CASKPWGLAGGNSYNEQFF. The DNA for the CDR3 is TGTGCCAGTAAACCTTGGGGACTAGCGGGAGGAAACTCCTACAATGAGCAGTTCTTC. Together with reference TRBV19 and TRBJ2-1, the CDR3 gives the full variable domain: DGGITQSPKYLFRKEGQNVTLSCEQNLNHDAMYWYRQDPGQGLRLIYYSQIVNDFQKGDIAEGYSVSREKKESFPLTVTSAQKNPTAFYLCASKPWGLAGGNSYNEQFFGPGTRLTVL.

The rearrangement uses TRBV19 and TRBJ1-1, with TRBD1 identical over 8 bases. V lost 6 bases and J lost 8; bases outside the gene matches: 11. The CDR3 contains 14 residues. Germline values: CDR1 LNHDA, CDR2 SQIVND (reference sequence). The DNA of the CDR3 is TGTGCCAGTAGCACGACAGGGGCCGACCCCGAAGCTTTCTTT. It yields the protein CASSTTGADPEAFF.

The chain combines TRBV12-3 or TRBV12-4 with TRBJ2-7; TRBD2 is a possible D gene (6 bases). Trimming cost V 6 bases and J 3 bases, with 12 bases left between them. This CDR3 has 13 amino acids. The CDR3 bases are TGTGCCAGCAGCCGCAGGGAGGACTACGAGCAGTACTTC. Translation: CASSRREDYEQYF.

The rearrangement joins TRBV27 to TRBJ2-7; the D is unclear. The CDR3 extends over 12 amino acids. Germline V gives CDR1 MNHEY, CDR2 SMNVEV (reference sequence). V was shortened by 5 bases and J by 4 bases, with 9 bases between the two germline ends. CDR3 sequence reads: CASSLDGYEQYF. The CDR3 coding sequence is TGTGCCAGCAGTCTAGACGGTTACGAGCAGTACTTC.

This chain connects TRBV9 to TRBJ1-6; 8 bases line up with TRBD1. The CDR3 is 14 amino acids. CDR1 is SGDLS, CDR2 YYNGEE, per germline. V lost 0 bases to trimming and J lost 10 bases; unmatched junction nucleotides: 3. The CDR3: CASSVVQGGSPLHF. The CDR3 nucleotides are TGTGCCAGCAGCGTAGTACAGGGGGGATCACCCCTCCACTTT.

The chain carries TRBV6-4 and TRBJ2-3; D is unresolved. Trimming took off 8 bases at V and 5 bases at J, with 8 bases between the two ends. There are 11 residues in the CDR3. Germline lookup yields CDR1 MRHNA and CDR2 SNTAGT. The CDR3 sequence is CASGSGDTQYF. The DNA of the CDR3 is TGTGCCAGCGGTTCCGGAGATACGCAGTATTTT.

This clone was detected only a few times. The chain is built from TRBV7-9 and TRBJ2-2; TRBD2 matches 9 bases. This CDR3 has 16 residues. V trimming: 0 bases; J trimming: 4 bases; junction bases outside the gene matches: 3. CDR1 is SEHNR and CDR2 is FQNEAQ in the germline V gene (reference sequence). DNA for the CDR3: TGTGCCAGCAGCTTAGCGGGACTAGCTCTCACCGGGGAGCTGTTTTTT. Translating gives CASSLAGLALTGELFF.

This clone was seen only once. The V and J genes are TRBV3-1 (or the pseudogene TRBV3-2) and TRBJ1-1; D ambiguous. The CDR3 length is 14 residues. From germline, CDR1 is LGHDT and CDR2 YNNKEL (reference sequence). With 4 bases removed from V and 11 bases from J, the gap between germline ends came to 20 bases. The CDR3 spells CASSLTRGRTGAFF. CDR3 bases: TGTGCCAGCAGCCTTACACGTGGCAGGACGGGGGCTTTCTTT.

Remarks on this clone: Distinct nucleotide sequences in the sample also encode this CDR3. The rearrangement uses TRBV27 and TRBJ2-7; 8 nucleotides align to TRBD1. Losses at the gene ends were 6 bases for V and 1 base for J; bases not matched to a gene: 8. The V gene's germline CDR1 is MNHEY and CDR2 SMNVEV (reference sequence). The CDR3 sequence is 15 residues long. The CDR3 DNA sequence: TGTGCCAGCAGCAAAACAGGGGGTGAATCCTACGAGCAGTACTTC. It is translated as CASSKTGGESYEQYF.

This rearrangement joins TRBV7-9 to TRBJ2-1, with 12 nucleotides matching TRBD1. With V trimmed by 1 base and J by 2 bases, 0 bases remained unmatched. The germline CDR1 and CDR2 sequences are SEHNR and FQNEAQ (reference sequence). CDR3 length: 16 residues. DNA for the CDR3: TGTGCCAGCAGCTTAGGGGACAGGGGGCCCTACAATGAGCAGTTCTTC. It codes for CASSLGDRGPYNEQFF.

This chain links TRBV11-3 with TRBJ2-3, with D possibly matching TRBD2 (5 bases). This CDR3 has 13 amino acids. The V gene's germline CDR1 is SGHNT and CDR2 YENEEA. V lost 4 bases and J 5 bases, leaving 10 bases between the germline ends. Written as DNA, the CDR3 is TGTGCCAGCAGCTCCCCGGGAATAGATACGCAGTATTTT. It specifies CASSSPGIDTQYF.

This chain connects TRBV6-5 to TRBJ2-7; TRBD2 aligns across 7 bases. Germline lookup yields CDR1 MNHEY and CDR2 SVGAGI. Unmatched junction bases numbered 5, after V lost 0 bases and J lost 0 bases. The CDR3 has 16 residues. The CDR3 DNA follows: TGTGCCAGCAGTTACTCGGGAGGGAGGAGCTCCTACGAGCAGTACTTC. Its protein product is CASSYSGGRSSYEQYF.

CDR3 sequence reads: CASSARDYGEQYF. The CDR3 coding sequence is TGTGCCAGCAGCGCCCGGGACTATGGCGAGCAGTACTTC. This sequence joins TRBV9 and TRBJ2-7; TRBD2 agrees at 7 bases. The CDR3 contains 13 residues. V shed 3 bases, J shed 6 bases, and the junction held 6 bases outside the gene matches. Per the germline V gene, CDR1 is SGDLS and CDR2 is YYNGEE.

The V gene is TRBV28, the J gene TRBJ1-6, with D possibly matching TRBD1 (6 bases). V was trimmed by 4 bases and J by 10 bases, leaving 17 bases between them. This CDR3 is built from 15 residues. Looked up from germline, CDR1 is MDHEN and CDR2 is SYDVKM. The DNA for the CDR3 is TGTGCCAGCAGTTCCCAGGGGTTAGGTAAATCACCCCTCCACTTT. Translation: CASSSQGLGKSPLHF.

This chain joins TRBV7-2 and TRBJ2-7, with 13 bases matching TRBD2. Germline V gives CDR1 SGHTA, CDR2 FQGNSA. Unmatched junction bases numbered 5, after V lost 4 bases and J lost 5 bases. CDR3 length equals 15 residues. This CDR3 is CASSSRLAGGHEQYF. In nucleotides, the CDR3 is TGTGCCAGCAGCTCGCGACTAGCGGGAGGCCACGAGCAGTACTTC.

The rearrangement joins TRBV7-9 to TRBJ1-4; a weak D match, TRBD1 (6 bases). CDR1 SEHNR and CDR2 FQNEAQ come from the germline V gene (reference sequence). V lost 4 bases and J 5 bases, leaving 14 bases between the germline ends. The CDR3 contains 15 residues. DNA of the CDR3: TGTGCCAGCAGCTCTACAGGGATCCCAAATGAAAAACTGTTTTTT. It encodes CASSSTGIPNEKLFF.

The V and J genes are TRBV28 and TRBJ1-4, with D perhaps matching TRBD1 (5 bases). CDR3 length: 15 amino acids. V lost 4 bases and J 0 bases, leaving 9 bases between the germline ends. The germline V gene encodes CDR1 MDHEN and CDR2 SYDVKM. The CDR3 bases are TGTGCCAGCAGTTCCGGGGGGGCAACTAATGAAAAACTGTTTTTT. Protein product: CASSSGGATNEKLFF.

The V gene is TRBV14, the J gene TRBJ2-7; TRBD1 agrees at 8 bases. The junction had 5 bases not matched to a gene; V was cut back by 4 bases and J by 3 bases. The length of the CDR3 is 14 residues. CDR1 and CDR2 from the germline V gene are SGHDN and FVKESK. The CDR3 spells CASSPTTGGYEQYF. The CDR3 nucleotides are TGTGCCAGCAGCCCAACTACAGGGGGCTACGAGCAGTACTTC.

The CDR3 sequence: CASSYSADTEAFF. CDR3 in DNA: TGTGCCAGCAGCTACTCCGCCGACACTGAAGCTTTCTTT. The chain links TRBV9 to TRBJ1-1; no firm D call. CDR1 is SGDLS and CDR2 is YYNGEE in the germline V gene. The ends were cut back, 4 bases at V and 3 bases at J, with 10 bases in the middle. This CDR3 has 13 amino acids.